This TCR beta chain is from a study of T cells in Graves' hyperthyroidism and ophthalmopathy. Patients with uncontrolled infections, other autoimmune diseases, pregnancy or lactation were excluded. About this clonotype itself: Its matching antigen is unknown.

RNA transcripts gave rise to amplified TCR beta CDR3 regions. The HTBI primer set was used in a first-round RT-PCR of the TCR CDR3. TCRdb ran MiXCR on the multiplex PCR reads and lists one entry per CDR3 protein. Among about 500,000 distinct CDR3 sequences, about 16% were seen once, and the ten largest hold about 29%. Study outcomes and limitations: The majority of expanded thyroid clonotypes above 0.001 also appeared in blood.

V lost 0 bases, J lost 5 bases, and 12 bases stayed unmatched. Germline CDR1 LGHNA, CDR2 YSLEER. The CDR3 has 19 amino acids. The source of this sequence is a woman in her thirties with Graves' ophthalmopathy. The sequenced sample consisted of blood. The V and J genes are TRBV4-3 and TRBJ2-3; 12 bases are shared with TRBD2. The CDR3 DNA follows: TGCGCCAGCAGCCAAGATCCTAGCGGGAGGGCCAATAGGTTAGATACGCAGTATTTT. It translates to CASSQDPSGRANRLDTQYF.